The clone carrying this T cell receptor (beta chain) came up a few times. Libraries were prepared by immunoSEQ multiplex PCR; TCRdb keeps only in-frame clonotypes and omits some of them. Among about 190,000 clones listed, approximately 85% were seen once. The data belong to a study of blood T cell repertoires in COVID-19. From germline, CDR1 is SGHVS and CDR2 FQNEAQ. The CDR3 sequence is 13 residues long. Trimming removed 5 bases from V and 1 base from J, with 8 bases in between. The receptor was derived from a woman aged 80 or older with acute or convalescent COVID-19. The rearrangement joins TRBV7-8 to TRBJ1-1; D is unresolved. The sequencing input was peripheral blood. The CDR3 nucleotides read TGTGCCAGCAGCCCTTCTTCGAACACTGAAGCTTTCTTT. It encodes CASSPSSNTEAFF.